These 16 T cell receptor beta chains were sequenced from one sample in a study of spatial heterogeneity in lung cancer. As for time point: blood at routine non-recurrence follow-up after resection. Unsorted whole RNA samples from tumor, nontumor lung or frozen PBMC were sequenced. TCRdb independently ran MiXCR on the 5' RACE reads; one entry per CDR3 protein. The sample lists about 52,000 distinct CDR3 sequences, 7.4% occurring once. Here the sequenced sample was PBMCs, taken at follow-up. These receptors were obtained from a female donor with early-stage non-small cell lung cancer.

This clonotype was seen more than once but under ten times. This sequence joins TRBV28 and TRBJ1-1; 7 nucleotides agree with TRBD1. From germline, CDR1 is MDHEN and CDR2 SYDVKM. V lost 4 bases and J lost 2; bases outside the gene matches: 7. CDR3 length: 15 residues. The CDR3 DNA follows: TGTGCCAGCAGTTCGCCCGGGACAGTAAACACTGAAGCTTTCTTT. This gives the protein CASSSPGTVNTEAFF.

This clonotype showed up many times. The rearrangement uses TRBV2 and TRBJ2-7, with 10 bases lining up with TRBD1. The CDR3 contains 14 residues. V shed 5 bases, J shed 1 base, and the junction held 2 bases outside the gene matches. CDR1 SNHLY and CDR2 FYNNEI come from the germline V gene. The CDR3: CASSQDRGSYEQYF. CDR3 coding DNA: TGTGCCAGCAGTCAGGACAGGGGGTCCTACGAGCAGTACTTC.

This clonotype was observed a few times. The CDR3 DNA follows: TGTGCCAGTGGGAGCCTGGACGGGGACTACTCCTACGAGCAGTACTTC. Its translation is CASGSLDGDYSYEQYF. The chain joins TRBV28 to TRBJ2-7, with TRBD2 identical over 7 bases. Trimming removed 9 bases from V and 0 bases from J; junction bases left unmatched: 14. CDR1 is MDHEN and CDR2 is SYDVKM in the germline V gene. This CDR3 spans 16 amino acids.

This clonotype occurred many times. The chain employs TRBV20-1 and TRBJ1-1; TRBD1 aligns across 7 bases. CDR1 and CDR2 from the germline V gene are DFQATT and SNEGSKA (reference sequence). V lost 5 bases to trimming and J lost 5 bases; unmatched junction nucleotides: 11. The CDR3 spans 14 residues. As DNA, the CDR3 is TGCAGTGCTCTTCCTCGGGACAGAGCTACTGAAGCTTTCTTT. It specifies CSALPRDRATEAFF.

This clonotype was recorded at least ten times. This rearrangement joins TRBV28 to TRBJ2-7; D is possibly TRBD1 (5 bases). This CDR3 has 16 residues. V shed 3 bases and J shed 2 bases, with 17 bases lying between them. Per germline, CDR1 MDHEN and CDR2 SYDVKM. The CDR3: CASSFNVWTPTYEQYF. The CDR3 bases are TGTGCCAGCAGTTTCAATGTTTGGACACCAACCTACGAGCAGTACTTC.

The chain joins TRBV18 to TRBJ1-1, with D perhaps matching TRBD1 (5 bases). Germline V gene data show CDR1 as KGHSH and CDR2 as LQKENI. V was clipped by 5 bases and J by 7 bases, with 14 bases between them. CDR3 length equals 13 residues. The CDR3 is CASSSYQGIEAFF. The CDR3 DNA sequence: TGTGCCAGCTCATCCTATCAGGGAATTGAAGCTTTCTTT.

This clonotype was picked up a small number of times. This chain links TRBV11-1 with TRBJ2-7; D is unresolved. There are 12 residues in the CDR3. Looked up from germline, CDR1 is SGHAT and CDR2 is FQDESV (reference sequence). Deletions cut 3 bases from V and 4 bases from J, with 7 bases between. CDR3 loop: CASSFHKYEQYF. The CDR3, as DNA: TGTGCCAGCAGCTTTCACAAGTACGAGCAGTACTTC.

There are many counts of this clonotype. The rearrangement uses TRBV20-1 and TRBJ2-1; possibly TRBD2 for D (6 bases). The CDR3 has 11 amino acids. Trimming cost V 5 bases and J 4 bases, with 6 bases left between them. CDR1 and CDR2 from the germline V gene are DFQATT and SNEGSKA (reference sequence). CDR3 residues: CSAGGYNEQFF. Written as DNA, the CDR3 is TGCAGTGCTGGAGGGTACAATGAGCAGTTCTTC.

This clonotype showed up many times. The V and J genes are TRBV3-1 and TRBJ1-1; no definite D call. Per germline, CDR1 LGHDT and CDR2 YNNKEL (reference sequence). The CDR3 contains 13 residues. Trimming left V 5 bases short and J 7 bases short, with 14 bases between. Written as DNA, the CDR3 is TGTGCCAGCAGCATCCAAAACCGCCTTGAAGCTTTCTTT. It is translated as CASSIQNRLEAFF.

V usage is TRBV20-1 and J usage is TRBJ1-2, with 8 bases matching TRBD1. The length of the CDR3 is 16 residues. V dropped 5 bases and J dropped 0; count of bases not matched to a gene: 11. The V gene's germline CDR1 is DFQATT and CDR2 SNEGSKA (reference sequence). The CDR3 DNA reads TGCAGTGCTTTCCAGGGGGCTGGCTATACTAACTATGGCTACACCTTC. Its protein product is CSAFQGAGYTNYGYTF.

This clonotype was observed a few times. This sequence joins TRBV7-2 and TRBJ2-1; unclear D gene. The CDR3 has 15 amino acids. V was shortened by 1 base and J by 0 bases, with 7 bases between the two germline ends. Germline-derived CDR1 and CDR2 are SGHTA and FQGNSA. CDR3 DNA sequence: TGTGCCAGCAGCTTAGGCCCGAACTCCTACAATGAGCAGTTCTTC. This translates into CASSLGPNSYNEQFF.

In its sample, this clonotype was seen a few times. The V gene is TRBV19, the J gene TRBJ2-3, with 9 bases lining up with TRBD1. The CDR3 sequence is 13 residues long. V lost 7 bases, J lost 9 bases, and 8 bases stayed unmatched. Germline V gene sequence: CDR1 LNHDA, CDR2 SQIVND (reference sequence). This CDR3 reads CASIPRDRETQYF. CDR3 nucleotides: TGTGCCAGTATCCCCCGGGACAGGGAAACGCAGTATTTT.

The chain uses TRBV5-1 and TRBJ2-3; D is ambiguous. CDR1 and CDR2 (germline): SGHRS, YFSETQ. The V gene lost 4 bases and the J gene lost 0 bases, with 9 bases spanning the gap. The CDR3 contains 14 residues. In DNA, the CDR3 is TGCGCCAGCAGCCGGACGGCTAGCACAGATACGCAGTATTTT. This encodes CASSRTASTDTQYF.

This clonotype was observed a few times. The chain recombines TRBV6-1 with TRBJ2-3; 8 bases map to TRBD1. The trim removed 6 bases at V and 3 bases at J, leaving 20 bases unmatched. CDR3 size: 19 residues. Germline V CDR1 and CDR2: MNHNS, SASEGT. CDR3 protein: CASRYYSGTGRQRTDTQYF. DNA of the CDR3: TGTGCCAGCAGATATTATTCCGGGACAGGACGCCAAAGGACAGATACGCAGTATTTT.

This clonotype was seen a handful of times. The V call is TRBV7-2, the J call TRBJ2-3; D perhaps matches TRBD1 (6 bases). Germline-derived CDR1 and CDR2 are SGHTA and FQGNSA. Trimming cost V 8 bases and J 5 bases, with 14 bases left between them. The CDR3 loop spans 13 amino acids. As DNA, the CDR3 is TGTGCCAGCGCACTACAGGGAGAAGATACGCAGTATTTT. This sequence encodes CASALQGEDTQYF.

This chain connects TRBV5-7 to TRBJ1-6; D is perhaps TRBD1 (5 bases). Being an ORF, TRBV5-7 has a function that is uncertain. The CDR3 sequence is 16 residues long. The V end was cut by 4 bases, the J end by 4 bases, with 15 bases between. The CDR3 is CASSRIGTAYNSPLHF. CDR3 bases: TGTGCCAGCAGCCGGATCGGGACGGCATATAATTCACCCCTCCACTTT.